The rows below give T cell receptor beta chains drawn from one sample of a study of T-cell memory formation after mild COVID-19. TCRdb recomputed calls from the 5' RACE reads with MiXCR, one row per CDR3 protein. The sample records around 250,000 distinct CDR3 sequences, roughly 17% being singletons. Sequencing input: PBMCs or a T cell subset sorted from them (not recorded which). These receptor sequences come from a man younger than 30 who had mild COVID-19 (a few samples of this study predate the infection). Cell type and time point are not known. The CDR3 runs from the conserved cysteine through the conserved F or W. A D gene is named only where the DNA matches it firmly. Expanded clones are given a class, and other clones once, few, many or no size at all.

TRBV2	NA	NA	TRBJ2-1	CASSEVNEQFF	TGTGCCAGCAGTGAGGTCAATGAGCAGTTCTTC
TRBV5-1	few	NA	TRBJ2-4	CASSPRQGGNIQYF	TGCGCCAGCAGCCCCAGACAGGGAGGGAACATTCAGTACTTC
TRBV20-1	NA	TRBD1	TRBJ1-2	CSARTGDGYGYTF	TGCAGTGCTAGGACAGGGGATGGCTATGGCTACACCTTC
TRBV6-2/TRBV6-3	NA	NA	TRBJ1-5	CASNWNSNQPQHF	TGTGCCAGCAACTGGAATAGCAATCAGCCCCAGCATTTT
TRBV20-1	few	NA	TRBJ1-6	CSALGGASSYNSPLHF	TGCAGTGCTCTGGGAGGGGCTAGCTCCTATAATTCACCCCTCCACTTT
TRBV5-5	NA	TRBD1	TRBJ1-5	CASSLALDRENQPQHF	TGTGCCAGCAGCTTGGCCCTGGACAGGGAGAATCAGCCCCAGCATTTT
TRBV4-1	NA	TRBD2	TRBJ2-3	CASSQHSGGRVDTQYF	TGCGCCAGCAGCCAACATAGCGGGGGGCGAGTGGATACGCAGTATTTT
TRBV3-1	few	TRBD2	TRBJ2-3	CASSQSGSGGLDTQYF	TGTGCCAGCAGCCAGTCGGGGAGCGGGGGACTAGATACGCAGTATTTT
TRBV4-1	few	TRBD1	TRBJ1-1	CASSRDREIGGLTGTEAFF	TGCGCCAGCAGCCGGGACAGGGAAATCGGGGGCCTCACGGGCACTGAAGCTTTCTTT
TRBV6-1	NA	NA	TRBJ2-1	CASRAGDYNEQFF	TGTGCCAGCAGAGCAGGGGATTACAATGAGCAGTTCTTC
TRBV30	NA	NA	TRBJ2-5	CAWSVVQETQYF	TGTGCCTGGAGTGTAGTCCAAGAGACCCAGTACTTC
TRBV20-1	few	NA	TRBJ2-3	CSARPYGTGTDTQYF	TGCAGTGCTAGACCTTATGGGACGGGCACAGATACGCAGTATTTT
TRBV15	NA	NA	TRBJ2-1	CATSRTRALDNEQFF	TGTGCCACCAGCAGGACCCGGGCCTTGGACAATGAGCAGTTCTTC
TRBV4-3	NA	NA	TRBJ2-3	CASSQARGDTQYF	TGCGCCAGCAGCCAAGCGAGGGGTGATACGCAGTATTTT
TRBV6-2/TRBV6-3	few	NA	TRBJ1-2	CASSLITRTNIYGYTF	TGTGCCAGCAGCCTCATCACAAGGACGAATATCTATGGCTACACCTTC
TRBV7-9	few	NA	TRBJ2-7	CASSLGEPAIYEQYF	TGTGCCAGCAGCTTGGGGGAACCAGCAATCTACGAGCAGTACTTC
TRBV6-5	NA	NA	TRBJ1-2	CASSYGESGGYTF	TGTGCCAGCAGTTACGGAGAGTCGGGCGGCTACACCTTC
TRBV6-5	once	NA	TRBJ1-1	CASSYSPGSTEAFF	TGTGCCAGCAGTTACTCGCCAGGGTCCACTGAAGCTTTCTTT
TRBV6-5	few	NA	TRBJ2-2	CASSLLASDTGELFF	TGTGCCAGCAGTTTACTAGCTAGTGACACCGGGGAGCTGTTTTTT
TRBV10-3	NA	TRBD1	TRBJ2-2	CAISVTGAVYGNTGELFF	TGTGCCATCAGTGTAACAGGGGCCGTGTATGGGAACACCGGGGAGCTGTTTTTT
TRBV11-2	few	NA	TRBJ2-3	CASSHVLRDTDTQYF	TGTGCCAGCAGCCACGTGCTACGGGACACAGATACGCAGTATTTT
TRBV4-1	NA	NA	TRBJ2-5	CASSHVGLPKETQYF	TGCGCCAGCAGCCACGTGGGACTTCCCAAAGAGACCCAGTACTTC
TRBV2	few	TRBD2	TRBJ2-3	CASGAGTTDTDTQYF	TGTGCCAGCGGGGCCGGGACTACCGACACAGATACGCAGTATTTT
TRBV5-1	few	TRBD2	TRBJ2-1	CASKITSGHNEQFF	TGCGCCAGCAAGATTACTAGCGGACACAATGAGCAGTTCTTC
TRBV6-6	few	NA	TRBJ1-2	CASSYPNYGYTF	TGTGCCAGCAGTTATCCGAACTATGGCTACACCTTC
TRBV12-3/TRBV12-4	few	NA	TRBJ2-2	CASGIALGTGELFF	TGTGCCAGCGGAATAGCGCTCGGCACCGGGGAGCTGTTTTTT
TRBV13	NA	NA	TRBJ2-2	CASSPGGWTGPSNTGELFF	TGTGCCAGCAGCCCGGGGGGATGGACAGGCCCCTCGAACACCGGGGAGCTGTTTTTT
TRBV7-9	NA	NA	TRBJ2-2	CASTGTENTGELFF	TGTGCCAGCACCGGGACTGAGAACACCGGGGAGCTGTTTTTT
TRBV5-1	NA	NA	TRBJ1-1	CASSFDGTEAFF	TGCGCCAGCAGCTTCGATGGCACTGAAGCTTTCTTT
TRBV4-1	few	NA	TRBJ1-2	CASSQDGGSGYTF	TGCGCCAGCAGCCAAGATGGGGGTAGTGGCTACACCTTC
TRBV20-1	NA	NA	TRBJ2-3	CSANPYTDTQYF	TGCAGTGCAAATCCGTACACAGATACGCAGTATTTT
TRBV20-1	NA	NA	TRBJ2-3	CSARWGSSTDTQYF	TGCAGTGCTAGGTGGGGCTCTAGCACAGATACGCAGTATTTT
TRBV5-1	few	NA	TRBJ1-1	CASSFEWETEAFF	TGCGCCAGCAGCTTTGAGTGGGAGACTGAAGCTTTCTTT
TRBV4-3	NA	NA	TRBJ2-1	CASSPMGNEQFF	TGCGCCAGCAGCCCCATGGGGAATGAGCAGTTCTTC
TRBV7-3	many	NA	TRBJ1-6	CASSLQGGSPLHF	TGTGCCAGCAGCTTACAGGGTGGGTCACCCCTCCACTTT
TRBV24-1	few	NA	TRBJ2-3	CATSDPGADTQYF	TGTGCCACCAGTGACCCGGGGGCAGATACGCAGTATTTT
TRBV9	NA	TRBD2	TRBJ2-3	CASSVGIIAGDHTQYF	TGTGCCAGCAGCGTAGGGATTATAGCGGGGGATCATACGCAGTATTTT
TRBV7-2	NA	NA	TRBJ1-4	CASSWPGVLTEKLFF	TGTGCCAGCAGCTGGCCAGGGGTGCTGACTGAAAAACTGTTTTTT
TRBV24-1	NA	TRBD1	TRBJ2-3	CATSDFDRGTTDTQYF	TGTGCCACCAGTGATTTCGACAGGGGCACCACAGATACGCAGTATTTT
TRBV5-1	NA	NA	TRBJ2-5	CASSLGQVRFGETQYF	TGCGCCAGCAGCTTGGGGCAGGTCAGATTTGGGGAGACCCAGTACTTC
TRBV20-1	NA	TRBD1	TRBJ1-6	CSASLGQEINSPLHF	TGCAGTGCTAGTCTCGGACAGGAGATTAATTCACCCCTCCACTTT
TRBV5-1	few	NA	TRBJ1-3	CASSLWSRSGNTIYF	TGCGCCAGCAGCTTGTGGTCCAGATCTGGAAACACCATATATTTT
TRBV12-3/TRBV12-4	many	NA	TRBJ2-2	CASSQGSGELFF	TGTGCCAGCAGCCAGGGGTCCGGGGAGCTGTTTTTT
TRBV7-8	many	NA	TRBJ2-7	CASSLGVYEQYF	TGTGCCAGCAGCTTAGGGGTGTACGAGCAGTACTTC
TRBV10-3	NA	NA	TRBJ2-5	CAIRGGIKETQYF	TGTGCCATCAGAGGCGGGATTAAAGAGACCCAGTACTTC
TRBV29-1	few	TRBD2	TRBJ2-5	CSSDPAGGQETQYF	TGCAGCTCCGATCCCGCGGGGGGCCAAGAGACCCAGTACTTC
TRBV4-3	NA	TRBD1	TRBJ2-2	CASSQGTANTGELFF	TGCGCCAGCAGCCAGGGGACAGCGAACACCGGGGAGCTGTTTTTT
TRBV29-1	NA	TRBD1	TRBJ2-7	CSVAIGTGMYEQYF	TGCAGCGTTGCAATCGGGACAGGGATGTACGAGCAGTACTTC
TRBV4-3	NA	NA	TRBJ2-3	CASSQESTDTQYF	TGCGCCAGCAGCCAAGAGTCCACAGATACGCAGTATTTT
TRBV19	few	NA	TRBJ1-3	CASSVGSGNTIYF	TGTGCCAGTAGCGTTGGCTCTGGAAACACCATATATTTT
TRBV7-3	NA	TRBD1	TRBJ2-2	CASSKDRVGGELFF	TGTGCCAGCAGCAAAGACAGGGTTGGCGGGGAGCTGTTTTTT
TRBV7-2	few	NA	TRBJ2-5	CASSLIVGTQYF	TGTGCCAGCAGCTTAATTGTAGGGACCCAGTACTTC
TRBV6-5	many	NA	TRBJ2-7	CASSYSATGSYEQYF	TGTGCCAGCAGTTACAGTGCTACAGGGAGCTACGAGCAGTACTTC
TRBV11-2	NA	TRBD2	TRBJ2-1	CASSFATSGGYNEQFF	TGTGCCAGCAGCTTTGCCACTAGCGGGGGGTACAATGAGCAGTTCTTC
TRBV24-1	many	NA	TRBJ2-1	CATSDRGREQFF	TGTGCCACCAGTGACCGGGGCCGCGAGCAGTTCTTC
TRBV6-6	NA	NA	TRBJ2-3	CASSPLSGDTKYF	TGTGCCAGCAGCCCCCTTTCTGGAGATACGAAGTATTTT
TRBV4-1	NA	NA	TRBJ2-7	CASSQGSEQYF	TGCGCCAGCAGCCAAGGAAGTGAGCAGTACTTC
TRBV5-1	NA	NA	TRBJ2-5	CASSSGMEETQYF	TGCGCCAGCAGCTCCGGGATGGAAGAGACCCAGTACTTC